Sequencing of this TCR beta chain was carried out in a study of blood T cell repertoires in COVID-19. This clone has only one observation. Germline CDR1 and CDR2: SGHDT and YYEEEE. Trimming removed 5 bases from V and 3 bases from J; junction bases left unmatched: 6. This CDR3 has 14 amino acids. Sequencing used immunoSEQ multiplex PCR; TCRdb keeps in-frame clones, though not all of them. This sample has 250,000 to 350,000 clones, with roughly nine tenths found just once. The sequencing input was PBMCs or T cells enriched from blood (not recorded which). The sequence was collected from a young woman who had recovered from COVID-19. V is TRBV5-6 and J is TRBJ1-2; 8 bases are shared with TRBD1. Written as DNA, the CDR3 is TGTGCCAGCAGTTTGACAGGGGCCTACTATGGCTACACCTTC. This codes for CASSLTGAYYGYTF.